This T cell receptor beta chain was sequenced in a study of identical twins' blood T cells. At least ten counts were recorded for this clonotype. V lost 6 bases to trimming and J lost 5 bases; unmatched junction nucleotides: 10. The V gene's germline CDR1 is SQVTM and CDR2 ANQGSEA. This CDR3 spans 16 amino acids. TCRdb re-analysed the 5' RACE reads in MiXCR, keeping a single row per CDR3 protein. The sample yields hundreds of thousands of distinct CDR3 sequences, approximately 30% seen once. The material sequenced was PBMCs. The genes are TRBV29-1 and TRBJ2-1; 13 bases align to TRBD2. This clonotype was obtained from a woman aged 18-49 years in good health. The CDR3 DNA reads TGCAGCGTCATGACGGGACTAGCGGGACACCACAATGAGCAGTTCTTC. This translates into CSVMTGLAGHHNEQFF.